This T cell receptor (beta chain) was observed in a study of regulatory T cells in long-lasting Graves disease. With respect to this clonotype: Given a much more abundant clone one base away, this may be a read error.

Building the TCR beta libraries relied on iRepertoire HTBI primers, and CDR3 regions underwent Arm-PCR. TCRdb recomputed calls from the multiplex PCR reads with MiXCR, one row per CDR3 protein. The sample contains about 530,000 distinct CDR3 sequences, approximately 16% of which appear only once. Time point denoted: newly diagnosed GD, antithyroid drugs for less than 3 months. After RNA was extracted from PBMCs, the TCR library was made from it. These same records also appear under a second study, on T cells in Graves' hyperthyroidism and ophthalmopathy. That report adds: Diagnosis rested on symptoms, serum thyroxine and TRAb, thyroid ultrasound, and orbital computed tomography.

Sample: peripheral blood mononuclear cells (PBMCs), taken at new diagnosis, from a patient treated with antithyroid drugs. The clonotype comes from a middle-aged woman with Graves disease.

CDR3: CASSSQAGQRPYEQYF. In DNA form, the CDR3 reads TGTGCCAGCAGCTCCCAGGCGGGACAGAGACCCTACGAGCAGTACTTC. The chain combines TRBV12-3 or TRBV12-4 with TRBJ2-7, with TRBD1 as a possible D gene (7 bases). Between the trimmed V and J ends, which lost 6 bases and 2 bases, there was a span of 20 bases. CDR3 length: 16 residues.